The 7 T cell receptor beta chains given below trace back to one sample, sequenced in a study of shared clonotypes between healthy human individuals (dated by TCRdb to about 2020). Libraries were prepared through the immunoSEQ multiplex PCR assay. Imported from immuneACCESS, the table was reduced by TCRdb to in-frame sequences with V and J called. These copies leave out some clones; in studies compared against another copy, an unresolved V gene accounts for under half, and the cause of the remainder is not known. Here the sample has about 2.4 million clones; approximately 94% occur a single time. The biggest ten clones account for approximately 0.37% of the sample. The sample consisted of naive CD4+ T cells from PBMCs. What the cell subset or site label conveys for this sample: CD45RA+ positively selected. Every receptor here comes from a man between 18 and 29 years old in good health. Some clones in this sample may be carry-over from other donors' samples.

V is TRBV29-1 and J is TRBJ1-3, with TRBD1 identical over 7 bases. CDR3 length equals 14 residues. Germline loops: CDR1 SQVTM, CDR2 ANQGSEA. The V segment lost 4 bases and the J segment 3 bases; nucleotides outside the gene matches: 6. CDR3 DNA sequence: TGCAGCGTTGTAGAGGGGGCGATTGGAAACACCATATATTTT. Amino acids: CSVVEGAIGNTIYF.

This rearrangement joins TRBV28 to TRBJ1-2; D is undetermined. This CDR3 contains 13 residues. Germline V gene sequence: CDR1 MDHEN, CDR2 SYDVKM. V lost 6 bases to trimming and J lost 1 base, with 9 bases between them. CDR3 bases: TGTGCCAGCAGACAAGGAGGTAACTATGGCTACACCTTC. The encoded protein is CASRQGGNYGYTF.

The V call is TRBV12-2, the J call TRBJ2-7; the D call of TRBD1 is as the table states it, not checked on the DNA. TRBV12-2 represents a pseudogene. The length of the CDR3 is 19 residues. The CDR3 region is CASRLAPTHRDRGTHEQYF. For the CDR3, the DNA is TGTGCAAGTCGCTTAGCGCCGACCCACCGGGACAGGGGGACCCACGAGCAGTACTTC.

The chain uses TRBV6-1 and TRBJ2-3; D is undetermined. The CDR3 is 15 residues long. From germline, CDR1 is MNHNS and CDR2 SASEGT. With 4 bases removed from V and 2 bases from J, the gap between germline ends came to 13 bases. This chain's CDR3 is CASSVGPHLTDTQYF. CDR3 bases: TGTGCCAGCAGTGTGGGTCCTCACCTCACAGATACGCAGTATTTT.

The chain couples TRBV27 to TRBJ1-2; D gene ambiguous. This CDR3 has 13 residues. CDR1 is MNHEY and CDR2 is SMNVEV in the germline V gene (reference sequence). Trimming cost V 3 bases and J 4 bases, with 9 bases left between them. The CDR3 loop reads CASSFGHSYGYTF. Here the CDR3 DNA reads TGTGCCAGCAGTTTCGGGCACAGCTATGGCTACACCTTC.

In this sample, this clone turned up a few times. The chain uses TRBV7-2 and TRBJ2-7; TRBD2 aligns across 13 bases. Per the germline V gene, CDR1 is SGHTA and CDR2 is FQGNSA. After removal of 3 bases from V and 4 bases from J, the junction contained 6 bases not matched to a gene. There are 16 residues in the CDR3. The CDR3 region has the DNA TGTGCCAGCAGCTTCGGACTAGCGGGAGAAGCTTACGAGCAGTACTTC. Residues: CASSFGLAGEAYEQYF.

The V and J genes are TRBV11-2 and TRBJ1-2; possible D gene TRBD1, 6 bases. The CDR3 covers 17 residues. Trimming pared 6 bases from V and 2 bases from J, leaving 22 bases between. Germline lookup yields CDR1 SGHAT and CDR2 FQNNGV. In nucleotides, the CDR3 is TGTGCCAGCAGACCGCTGCACAGGGTTGAGAAGAACTATGGCTACACCTTC. Translated, it gives CASRPLHRVEKNYGYTF. Variable domain in full (rest from reference TRBV11-2 and TRBJ1-2): EAGVAQSPRYKIIEKRQSVAFWCNPISGHATLYWYQQILGQGPKLLIQFQNNGVVDDSQLPKDRFSAERLKGVDSTLKIQPAKLEDSAVYLCASRPLHRVEKNYGYTFGSGTRLTVV.